This T cell receptor beta chain derives from a study of blood T cell repertoires in COVID-19. Study at large: Spain, Italy and the United States supplied samples that represented acute and convalescent COVID-19.

Per the original data handling: Amplification from reference gene primers served as the basis for estimated nucleated cell counts. Profiling relied on immunoSEQ multiplex PCR, and the TCRdb table lists in-frame clones only, not all of them. That table furnishes V, J and clone size, whereas the DNA furnished D and trimming. Of approximately 170,000 clones listed, roughly 85% were seen once; the top ten hold approximately 10%. Input material: peripheral blood. This sequence originates from a woman at least 80 years old with active or convalescent COVID-19.

The DNA of the CDR3 is TGTGCCAGCAGTCGCCGGGACGAGCAGTACTTC. It translates to CASSRRDEQYF. This chain links TRBV28 with TRBJ2-7; the D is unclear. The CDR3 length is 11 residues. The germline gives CDR1 MDHEN, CDR2 SYDVKM. V was pared by 5 bases and J by 5 bases, with 7 bases between.